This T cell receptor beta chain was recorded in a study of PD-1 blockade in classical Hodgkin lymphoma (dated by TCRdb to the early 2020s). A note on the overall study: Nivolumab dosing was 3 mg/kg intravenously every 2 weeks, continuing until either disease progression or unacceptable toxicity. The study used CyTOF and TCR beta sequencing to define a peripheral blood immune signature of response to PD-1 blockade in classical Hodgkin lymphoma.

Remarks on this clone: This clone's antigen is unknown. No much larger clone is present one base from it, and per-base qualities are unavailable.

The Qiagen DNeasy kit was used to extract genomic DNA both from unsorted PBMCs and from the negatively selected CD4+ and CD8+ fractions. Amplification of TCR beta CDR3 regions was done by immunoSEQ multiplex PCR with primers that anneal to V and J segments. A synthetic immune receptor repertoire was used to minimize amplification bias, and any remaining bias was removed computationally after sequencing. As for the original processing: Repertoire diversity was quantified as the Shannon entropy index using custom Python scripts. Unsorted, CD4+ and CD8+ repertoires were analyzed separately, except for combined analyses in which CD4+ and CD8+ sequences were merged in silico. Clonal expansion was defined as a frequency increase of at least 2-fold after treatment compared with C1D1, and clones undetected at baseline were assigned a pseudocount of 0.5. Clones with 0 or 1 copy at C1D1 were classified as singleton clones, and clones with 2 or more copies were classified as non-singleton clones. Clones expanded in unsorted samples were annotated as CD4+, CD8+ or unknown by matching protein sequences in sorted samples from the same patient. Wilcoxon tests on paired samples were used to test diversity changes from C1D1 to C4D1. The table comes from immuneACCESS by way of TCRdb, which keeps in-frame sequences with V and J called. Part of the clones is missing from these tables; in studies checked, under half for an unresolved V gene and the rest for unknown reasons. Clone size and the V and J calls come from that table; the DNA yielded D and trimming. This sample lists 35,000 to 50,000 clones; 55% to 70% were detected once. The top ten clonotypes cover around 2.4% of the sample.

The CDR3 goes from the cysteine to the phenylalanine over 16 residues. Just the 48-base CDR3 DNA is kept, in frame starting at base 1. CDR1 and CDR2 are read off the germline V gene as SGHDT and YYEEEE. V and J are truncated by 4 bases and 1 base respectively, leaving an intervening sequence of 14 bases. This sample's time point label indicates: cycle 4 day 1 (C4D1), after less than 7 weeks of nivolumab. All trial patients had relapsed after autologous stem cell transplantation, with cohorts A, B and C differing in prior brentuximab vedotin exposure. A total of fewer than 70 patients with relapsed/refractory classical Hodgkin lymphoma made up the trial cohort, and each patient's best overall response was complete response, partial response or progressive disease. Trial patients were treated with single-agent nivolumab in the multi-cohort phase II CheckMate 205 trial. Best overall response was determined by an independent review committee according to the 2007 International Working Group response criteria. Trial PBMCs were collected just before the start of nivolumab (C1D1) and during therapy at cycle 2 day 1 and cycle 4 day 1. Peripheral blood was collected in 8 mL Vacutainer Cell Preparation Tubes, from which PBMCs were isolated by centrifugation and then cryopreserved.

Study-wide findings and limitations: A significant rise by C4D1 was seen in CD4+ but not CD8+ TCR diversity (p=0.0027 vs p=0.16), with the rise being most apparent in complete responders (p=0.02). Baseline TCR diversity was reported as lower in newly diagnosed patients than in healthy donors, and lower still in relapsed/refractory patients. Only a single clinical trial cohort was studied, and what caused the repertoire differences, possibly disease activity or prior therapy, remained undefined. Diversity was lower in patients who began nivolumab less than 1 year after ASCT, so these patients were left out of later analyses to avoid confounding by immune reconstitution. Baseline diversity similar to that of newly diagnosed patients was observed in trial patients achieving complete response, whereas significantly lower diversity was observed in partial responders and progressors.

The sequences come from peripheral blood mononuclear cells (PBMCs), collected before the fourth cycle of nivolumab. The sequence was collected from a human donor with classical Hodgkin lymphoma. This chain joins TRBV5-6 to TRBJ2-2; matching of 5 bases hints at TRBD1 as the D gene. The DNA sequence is TGTGCCAGCAGCCCTTACTTGCAGGGGAACACCGGGGAGCTGTTTTTT. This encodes CASSPYLQGNTGELFF. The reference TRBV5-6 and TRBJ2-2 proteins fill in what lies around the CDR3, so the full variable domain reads DAGVTQSPTHLIKTRGQQVTLRCSPKSGHDTVSWYQQALGQGPQFIFQYYEEEERQRGNFPDRFSGHQFPNYSSELNVNALLLGDSALYLCASSPYLQGNTGELFFGEGSRLTVL.